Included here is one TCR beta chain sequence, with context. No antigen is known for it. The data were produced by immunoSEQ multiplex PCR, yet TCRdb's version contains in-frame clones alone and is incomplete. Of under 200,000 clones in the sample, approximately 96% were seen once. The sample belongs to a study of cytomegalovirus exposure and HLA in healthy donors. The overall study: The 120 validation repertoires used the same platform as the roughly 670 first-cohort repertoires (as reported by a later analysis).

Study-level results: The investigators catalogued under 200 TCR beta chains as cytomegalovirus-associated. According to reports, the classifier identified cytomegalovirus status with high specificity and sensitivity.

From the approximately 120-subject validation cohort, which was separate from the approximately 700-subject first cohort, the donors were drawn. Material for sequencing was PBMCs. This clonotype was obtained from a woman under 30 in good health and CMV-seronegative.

CDR3 amino acids: CASSVGRNYGYTF. In nucleotides, the CDR3 is TGTGCCAGCAGCGTAGGGCGGAACTATGGCTACACCTTC. V and J are TRBV9 and TRBJ1-2; D gene ambiguous. V lost 0 bases and J 2 bases, leaving 5 bases between the germline ends. CDR1 is SGDLS, CDR2 YYNGEE, per germline. This CDR3 has 13 residues.